Listed below are T cell receptor beta chains from one sample, sequenced in a study of T cell repertoires in cytomegalovirus infection. A single record per CDR3 protein comes from TCRdb applying MiXCR to the reads. The sample yields approximately 730,000 distinct CDR3 sequences, approximately 32% seen once. These receptors' antigens are unknown. Sequenced here: cultured CD8+ T cells from PBMCs, sampled from culture after CMV antigen stimulation. The receptor set was obtained from a human donor in good health (CMV status not recorded). Some clones in this sample may be carry-over from other donors' samples. Each CDR3 is given with its conserved first and last residue. The order of the fields is D gene, clone size, V gene, J gene, CDR3 DNA, CDR3 protein. The D gene is left open where the match is weak. Clone size appears in some rows only: once, few, many, or a class for an expanded clone.

D gene: -; clone size: -; V gene: TRBV28; J gene: TRBJ1-3; CDR3 DNA: TGTGCCAGCAGCTTGTCCCACGGTGGCTCTGGAAACACCATATATTTT; CDR3 protein: CASSLSHGGSGNTIYF
D gene: TRBD2; clone size: -; V gene: TRBV12-3/TRBV12-4; J gene: TRBJ2-2; CDR3 DNA: TGTGCCAGCAGTTTTCCGGGACTAGCGGGGACCGGGGAGCTGTTTTTT; CDR3 protein: CASSFPGLAGTGELFF
D gene: -; clone size: -; V gene: TRBV7-8; J gene: TRBJ1-1; CDR3 DNA: TGTGCCAGCAGCTCAGGGTTGGGCACTGAAGCTTTCTTT; CDR3 protein: CASSSGLGTEAFF
D gene: -; clone size: -; V gene: TRBV10-3; J gene: TRBJ2-3; CDR3 DNA: TGTGCCATCAGTGAGGGAGATAGGGCAGATACGCAGTATTTT; CDR3 protein: CAISEGDRADTQYF
D gene: -; clone size: few; V gene: TRBV19; J gene: TRBJ1-1; CDR3 DNA: TGTGCCAGTAGTATAGAGGAGTACACTGAAGCTTTCTTT; CDR3 protein: CASSIEEYTEAFF
D gene: -; clone size: few; V gene: TRBV29-1; J gene: TRBJ2-5; CDR3 DNA: TGCAGCGTTAGACTGCCCGCGGAAAAATTGTGGACCCAGTACTTC; CDR3 protein: CSVRLPAEKLWTQYF
D gene: -; clone size: -; V gene: TRBV19; J gene: TRBJ2-2; CDR3 DNA: TGTGCCAGTAGTATGGGGCCGAACACCGGGGAGCTGTTTTTT; CDR3 protein: CASSMGPNTGELFF
D gene: TRBD2; clone size: many; V gene: TRBV7-8; J gene: TRBJ2-1; CDR3 DNA: TGTGCCAGCAGCCCAGAACTGAGCGGGGCCTCCTACAATGAGCAGTTCTTC; CDR3 protein: CASSPELSGASYNEQFF
D gene: TRBD1; clone size: few; V gene: TRBV19; J gene: TRBJ1-5; CDR3 DNA: TGTGCCAGTACCACGGACAGGGCGACGGGGTATAGCAATCAGCCCCAGCATTTT; CDR3 protein: CASTTDRATGYSNQPQHF
D gene: -; clone size: -; V gene: TRBV20-1; J gene: TRBJ2-2; CDR3 DNA: TGCAGTGCTAGGGGTAGTAGCAAAGGCGCCGGGGAGCTGTTTTTT; CDR3 protein: CSARGSSKGAGELFF
D gene: TRBD1; clone size: few; V gene: TRBV7-9; J gene: TRBJ1-2; CDR3 DNA: TGTGCCAGCAGCTACGGGACAGAATACTATGGCTACACCTTC; CDR3 protein: CASSYGTEYYGYTF
D gene: -; clone size: many; V gene: TRBV7-2; J gene: TRBJ2-2; CDR3 DNA: TGTGCCAGCAGCTTGCCAGTGGTCACCGGGGAGCTGTTTTTT; CDR3 protein: CASSLPVVTGELFF
D gene: -; clone size: many; V gene: TRBV7-2; J gene: TRBJ2-2; CDR3 DNA: TGTGCCAGCAGCCCCCACCTTTCAGGGGGGGCGAGGACCGGGGAGCTGTTTTTT; CDR3 protein: CASSPHLSGGARTGELFF
D gene: -; clone size: few; V gene: TRBV12-3/TRBV12-4; J gene: TRBJ2-3; CDR3 DNA: TGTGCCAGCAGTTACCAACCAGATACGCAGTATTTT; CDR3 protein: CASSYQPDTQYF
D gene: TRBD2; clone size: few; V gene: TRBV4-3; J gene: TRBJ2-5; CDR3 DNA: TGCGCCAGCAGCCCAGGGACTAGCGGGGGGAGGGGAGAGACCCAGTACTTC; CDR3 protein: CASSPGTSGGRGETQYF
D gene: -; clone size: -; V gene: TRBV20-1; J gene: TRBJ1-1; CDR3 DNA: TGCAGTGCCCTCGGGGAGAACACTGAAGCTTTCTTT; CDR3 protein: CSALGENTEAFF
D gene: -; clone size: -; V gene: TRBV7-9; J gene: TRBJ2-5; CDR3 DNA: TGTGCCAGCAGCTTATCCGAAGAGACCCAGTACTTC; CDR3 protein: CASSLSEETQYF
D gene: TRBD1; clone size: once; V gene: TRBV19; J gene: TRBJ1-1; CDR3 DNA: TGTGCCAGTAGTATTCGGGCAGGGGGATTCCCCACTGAAGCTTTCTTT; CDR3 protein: CASSIRAGGFPTEAFF
D gene: -; clone size: few; V gene: TRBV6-5; J gene: TRBJ2-1; CDR3 DNA: TGTGCCAGCAGTCCCCTATTGGGGGACTTCTACAATGAGCAGTTCTTC; CDR3 protein: CASSPLLGDFYNEQFF
D gene: TRBD1; clone size: -; V gene: TRBV6-2/TRBV6-3; J gene: TRBJ1-1; CDR3 DNA: TGTGCCAGCAGTTCATTATTTCCGGACAGGCCCCGGGACACTGAAGCTTTCTTT; CDR3 protein: CASSSLFPDRPRDTEAFF
D gene: -; clone size: -; V gene: TRBV7-9; J gene: TRBJ2-3; CDR3 DNA: TGTGCCAGCAGCTTACCAGACATCCGGGGGCTCAAATTT; CDR3 protein: CASSLPDIRGLKF
D gene: -; clone size: -; V gene: TRBV27; J gene: TRBJ2-1; CDR3 DNA: TGTGCCAGCAGTTTATGGGGGGGGGCAGGTCAGTACAATGAGCAGTTCTTC; CDR3 protein: CASSLWGGAGQYNEQFF
D gene: -; clone size: -; V gene: TRBV5-1; J gene: TRBJ2-1; CDR3 DNA: TGCGCCAGCAGCTTGGGTTCATTCGGGGGGCCTTACAATGAGCAGTTCTTC; CDR3 protein: CASSLGSFGGPYNEQFF
D gene: -; clone size: few; V gene: TRBV5-1; J gene: TRBJ1-1; CDR3 DNA: TGCGCCAGCAGCTTGGGTACCCGAGACACTGAAGCTTTCTTT; CDR3 protein: CASSLGTRDTEAFF
D gene: TRBD1; clone size: many; V gene: TRBV7-8; J gene: TRBJ2-7; CDR3 DNA: TGTGCCAGCAGCGTAGGGACAGGTCGGCTCTACGAGCAGTACTTC; CDR3 protein: CASSVGTGRLYEQYF
D gene: -; clone size: few; V gene: TRBV4-1; J gene: TRBJ2-4; CDR3 DNA: TGCGCCAGCAGCCAAGGCCGGGACATTTACTTC; CDR3 protein: CASSQGRDIYF
D gene: TRBD1; clone size: few; V gene: TRBV4-1; J gene: TRBJ1-5; CDR3 DNA: TGCGCCAGCAGCCAAGAACCAGGGGGTGGCAATCAGCCCCAGCATTTT; CDR3 protein: CASSQEPGGGNQPQHF
D gene: TRBD2; clone size: -; V gene: TRBV4-1; J gene: TRBJ2-1; CDR3 DNA: TGTGCCAGCAGCCAAGAAGCGGGGGGCTTCCGATACAATGAGCAGTTCTTC; CDR3 protein: CASSQEAGGFRYNEQFF
D gene: -; clone size: -; V gene: TRBV7-6; J gene: TRBJ2-2; CDR3 DNA: TGTGCCAGCAGCGTCGGGTCAGGCGGGGAGCTGTTTTTT; CDR3 protein: CASSVGSGGELFF
D gene: -; clone size: many; V gene: TRBV7-2; J gene: TRBJ1-1; CDR3 DNA: TGTGCCAGCAGTACTTATGTCTTGCCCCCTCTCTTT; CDR3 protein: CASSTYVLPPLF
D gene: -; clone size: -; V gene: TRBV28; J gene: TRBJ1-1; CDR3 DNA: TGTGCCAGCGAATGGGGGGGGACTGAAGCTTTCTTT; CDR3 protein: CASEWGGTEAFF
D gene: TRBD2; clone size: few; V gene: TRBV27; J gene: TRBJ2-3; CDR3 DNA: TGTGCCAGCAGATTTACTAGCGGGGCTAGCACAGATACGCAGTATTTT; CDR3 protein: CASRFTSGASTDTQYF
D gene: -; clone size: many; V gene: TRBV12-3/TRBV12-4; J gene: TRBJ1-1; CDR3 DNA: TGTGCCAGCAGTGACGGGGGGGCAACTGAAGCTTTCTTT; CDR3 protein: CASSDGGATEAFF
D gene: TRBD1; clone size: -; V gene: TRBV4-3; J gene: TRBJ1-2; CDR3 DNA: TGCGCCAGCAGCCAAGATTGGGACAGGGAGAAGGACTATGGCTACACCTTC; CDR3 protein: CASSQDWDREKDYGYTF
D gene: -; clone size: -; V gene: TRBV11-1; J gene: TRBJ2-1; CDR3 DNA: TGTGCCAGCAGCTTAGAATACGGTGAGCAGTTCTTC; CDR3 protein: CASSLEYGEQFF
D gene: TRBD2; clone size: many; V gene: TRBV7-6; J gene: TRBJ2-1; CDR3 DNA: TGTGCCAGCGCCCCCAGCGGGGTCTATGAGCAGTTCTTC; CDR3 protein: CASAPSGVYEQFF
D gene: -; clone size: many; V gene: TRBV7-6; J gene: TRBJ1-6; CDR3 DNA: TGTGCCAGCAGCTTCGACTTCTCAAGGGATTCACCCCTCCACTTT; CDR3 protein: CASSFDFSRDSPLHF
D gene: -; clone size: few; V gene: TRBV6-6; J gene: TRBJ2-2; CDR3 DNA: TGTGCCAGCAGTTATGAGGAGTCCTACACCGGGGAGCTGTTTTTT; CDR3 protein: CASSYEESYTGELFF
D gene: TRBD2; clone size: -; V gene: TRBV15; J gene: TRBJ2-5; CDR3 DNA: TGTGCCACCAGCGAGACTAGCGGGGAAGAGACCCAGTACTTC; CDR3 protein: CATSETSGEETQYF
D gene: -; clone size: few; V gene: TRBV6-2/TRBV6-3; J gene: TRBJ2-1; CDR3 DNA: TGTGCCAGCAGAAACATCAATGAGCAGTTCTTC; CDR3 protein: CASRNINEQFF
D gene: TRBD2; clone size: many; V gene: TRBV7-6; J gene: TRBJ2-2; CDR3 DNA: TGTGCCAGCAGCTTAGCAATAGATTGGCTAGCGGGGAACACCGGGGAGCTGTTTTTT; CDR3 protein: CASSLAIDWLAGNTGELFF
D gene: TRBD1; clone size: -; V gene: TRBV12-3/TRBV12-4; J gene: TRBJ1-2; CDR3 DNA: TGTGCCAGCAGTCCTGGGACAGTTTTCGGCTATGGCTACACCTTC; CDR3 protein: CASSPGTVFGYGYTF
D gene: TRBD1; clone size: -; V gene: TRBV7-9; J gene: TRBJ1-3; CDR3 DNA: TGTGCCAGCAGCCCTCGGACAGGGGGCCACACCATATATTTT; CDR3 protein: CASSPRTGGHTIYF
D gene: TRBD2; clone size: -; V gene: TRBV9; J gene: TRBJ2-7; CDR3 DNA: TGTGCCAGCAGCGTATGGGAGGGGAACGAGCAGTACTTC; CDR3 protein: CASSVWEGNEQYF
D gene: -; clone size: -; V gene: TRBV12-3/TRBV12-4; J gene: TRBJ1-1; CDR3 DNA: TGTGCCAGCAGTTCTTCATCGTTGCGGACGGGAATGAACACTGAAGCTTTCTTT; CDR3 protein: CASSSSSLRTGMNTEAFF
D gene: -; clone size: few; V gene: TRBV10-2; J gene: TRBJ1-2; CDR3 DNA: TGCGCCAGCAGTCCCGGCGGAGGCTACGTCTATGGCTACACCTTC; CDR3 protein: CASSPGGGYVYGYTF
D gene: TRBD1; clone size: -; V gene: TRBV7-9; J gene: TRBJ1-5; CDR3 DNA: TGTGCCAGCAGCTTATCCAAGACAGGGTCCAATCAGCCCCAGCATTTT; CDR3 protein: CASSLSKTGSNQPQHF
D gene: -; clone size: -; V gene: TRBV5-1; J gene: TRBJ2-4; CDR3 DNA: TGCGCCAGCAGCTCTGGAGTCCAGGGGTCAAACATTCAGTACTTC; CDR3 protein: CASSSGVQGSNIQYF
D gene: -; clone size: -; V gene: TRBV18; J gene: TRBJ1-1; CDR3 DNA: TGTGCCAGCTCACCAGCCAGGTGGGACACTGAAGCTTTCTTT; CDR3 protein: CASSPARWDTEAFF
D gene: -; clone size: few; V gene: TRBV7-6; J gene: TRBJ2-5; CDR3 DNA: TGTGCCAGCAGCTCCCGGGGGTGGGAGACCCAGTACTTC; CDR3 protein: CASSSRGWETQYF
D gene: TRBD1; clone size: -; V gene: TRBV7-4; J gene: TRBJ2-1; CDR3 DNA: TGTGCCAGCAGCGTGGGACAGCTGAGCACCTACAATGAGCAGTTCTTC; CDR3 protein: CASSVGQLSTYNEQFF
D gene: TRBD1; clone size: -; V gene: TRBV7-9; J gene: TRBJ2-7; CDR3 DNA: TGTGCCAGCAGCTCGGTTACCGAGATCTTTCCCATCCCTTCACGGGACAGCTCCTACGAGCAGTACTTC; CDR3 protein: CASSSVTEIFPIPSRDSSYEQYF
D gene: -; clone size: many; V gene: TRBV7-6; J gene: TRBJ1-6; CDR3 DNA: TGTGCCAGCAGCTTAAGTCAGGGCTCACCCCTCCACTTT; CDR3 protein: CASSLSQGSPLHF